This T cell receptor (beta chain) comes out of a study of T cell repertoires in aging, cancer and after chemotherapy (dated by TCRdb to 2018 to 2020). For the study in its entirety: Donors spanned six age groups from 30 or younger to 70 or older, with at least three individuals per group. A cohort of 218 cancer patients (approximately 90 with hematological and approximately 120 with solid cancers) was assembled, and around 100 healthy donors were included as a reference group. The complete dataset included approximately 8.8 million TCR reads. The study profiled peripheral blood TCR beta repertoires from healthy donors and cancer patients to examine immunoaging and T cell reconstitution after chemotherapy. Healthy donor control TCR repertoires were recorded over several months to years and showed clear clonal overlap across re-sampling.

Instead of sorted cells or RNA, genomic DNA extracted from peripheral blood served as the source for amplifying TCR beta rearrangements. With respect to this clonotype: Its antigen target is currently unknown. No per-base quality is available; no much larger clone lies one base away.

The study at large found these results: Compared with age-matched healthy donors, untreated patients with hematological or solid cancers had significantly lower TCR diversity and higher clonality in blood. In healthy donors, the decline in TCR diversity with age was mainly explained by loss of richness, whereas in cancer patients loss of evenness was also found to contribute. The authors noted that the repertoire data do not allow conclusions about immunological memory after chemotherapy. Median generation probability increased over the chemotherapy interval in both cancer cohorts, suggesting repertoire reconstitution through rebound thymic output.

Multiplex touch-down PCR with a mixed TRB-A/B primer pool was used to amplify rearranged TRB sequences covering the V, D and J segments. Illumina adapters and sample indices were attached to the amplicons through two consecutive PCR reactions run with Phusion HS II polymerase. After gel purification with the NucleoSpin Gel and PCR Clean-up kit, the amplicons were checked using Qubit and an Agilent 2100 Bioanalyzer. The libraries were sequenced on an Illumina MiSeq with 600-cycle, single-indexed, paired-end runs. In the source study's methods: Processing of the TRB sequences was carried out with MiXCR versions 2.12 and 3.0.5. Each unique CDR3 nucleotide sequence was counted as one clone, and only productive sequences with at least two reads were retained. Repertoire metrics included Shannon diversity, evenness, clonality (one minus evenness), and alpha-parameterized diversity profiles from alpha 0 to 5. Generation probabilities of clones in paired pre- and post-chemotherapy samples were computed with the IGoR algorithm. TCRdb took the public reads, trimmed them with fastp at Q25, ran MiXCR for clone calling and kept in-frame beta chains. CDR3 protein sequences are deduplicated, and each keeps its most common genes and DNA. The V and J calls, along with clone size, are taken from TCRdb and not from the paper's own processing. The table for this sample lists about 6,000 distinct CDR3 sequences; around 42% of them were counted only once. More than 45% of the sample comes from the top ten.

The V and J ends are trimmed by 0 bases and 5 bases, leaving 15 bases between them. From the cysteine through the phenylalanine, the CDR3 covers 16 amino acids. The entry retains the CDR3 DNA only, 48 bases that are in frame from base 1. Reading the germline V gene gives CDR1 MNHEY and CDR2 SVGEGT. The sample was blood. Rearrangement joined TRBV6-2 or TRBV6-3 to TRBJ2-3; perhaps TRBD2 is the D gene, with 6 bases matching. This TCR came from a human donor in good health. The CDR3 amino acid sequence is: CASSYSPGEGKDTQYF. The nucleotide sequence reads as follows: TGTGCCAGCAGTTACTCGCCGGGGGAAGGCAAAGATACGCAGTATTTT.